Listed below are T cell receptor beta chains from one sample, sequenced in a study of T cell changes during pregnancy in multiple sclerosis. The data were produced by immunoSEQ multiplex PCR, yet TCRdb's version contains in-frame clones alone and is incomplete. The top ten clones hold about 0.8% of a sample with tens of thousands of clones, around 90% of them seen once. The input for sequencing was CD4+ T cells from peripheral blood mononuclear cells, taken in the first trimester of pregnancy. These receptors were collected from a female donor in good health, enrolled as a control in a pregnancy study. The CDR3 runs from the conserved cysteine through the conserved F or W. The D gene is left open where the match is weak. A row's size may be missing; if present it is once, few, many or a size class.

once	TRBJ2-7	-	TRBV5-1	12	TGCGCCAGCAGTAGGACAGCCTACGAGCAGTACTTC	CASSRTAYEQYF
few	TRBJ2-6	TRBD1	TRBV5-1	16	TGCGCCAGCAGCTGGACAGGGGGCGGTGGGGCCAACGTCCTGACTTTC	CASSWTGGGGANVLTF
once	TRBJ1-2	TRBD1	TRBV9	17	TGTGCCAGCAGCGCGATGCTAGCAGGGGGTAGCAACTATGGCTACACCTTC	CASSAMLAGGSNYGYTF
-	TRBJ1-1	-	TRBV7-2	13	TGTGCCAGCAGCTTAGGAACAGGCACTGAAGCTTTCTTT	CASSLGTGTEAFF
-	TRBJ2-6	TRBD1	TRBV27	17	TGTGCCAGCAGGATTACCGGGACAGGGGCTGGGGCCAACGTCCTGACTTTC	CASRITGTGAGANVLTF
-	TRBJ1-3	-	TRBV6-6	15	TGTGCCAGCAGTTCCTACGCGGGGACCCCCAACACCATATATTTT	CASSSYAGTPNTIYF
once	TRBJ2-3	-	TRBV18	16	TGTGCCAGCTCACCACCGGTCGGGGAGGGCACAGATACGCAGTATTTT	CASSPPVGEGTDTQYF
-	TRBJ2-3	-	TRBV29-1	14	TGCAGCGTTGAACGGGGGGCCCTCACAGATACGCAGTATTTT	CSVERGALTDTQYF
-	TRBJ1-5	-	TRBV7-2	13	TGTGCCAGCAGCTTAATAGGGGTGCAGCCCCAGCATTTT	CASSLIGVQPQHF
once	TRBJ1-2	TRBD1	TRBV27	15	TGTGCCAGCAGTTCCAGGGACAGGGGGCCCTATGGCTACACCTTC	CASSSRDRGPYGYTF
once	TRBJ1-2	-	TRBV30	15	TGTGCCTGGAGTGTACCCCCGGGGGATAGCTATGGCTACACCTTC	CAWSVPPGDSYGYTF
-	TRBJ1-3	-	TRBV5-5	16	TGTGCCAGCAGCCCCCCGGGGGGAAGGTCTGGAAACACCATATATTTT	CASSPPGGRSGNTIYF
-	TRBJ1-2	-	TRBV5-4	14	TGTGCCAGCAGCTTGGCGGTTCCTAACTATGGCTACACCTTC	CASSLAVPNYGYTF
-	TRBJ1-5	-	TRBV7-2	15	TGTGCCAGCAGCTTAGTAGCACAGGTGGGTCAGCCCCAGCATTTT	CASSLVAQVGQPQHF
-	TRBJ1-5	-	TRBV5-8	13	TGTGCCAGCAGCTCAGTGGGGGGACAGCCCCAGCATTTT	CASSSVGGQPQHF
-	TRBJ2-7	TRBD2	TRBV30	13	TGTGCCTGGAGGCGGGGGGGATCCTACGAGCAGTACTTC	CAWRRGGSYEQYF
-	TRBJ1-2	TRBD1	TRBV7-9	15	TGTGCCAGCAGCTTAGATGGACAGGGGCCCTATGGCTACACCTTC	CASSLDGQGPYGYTF
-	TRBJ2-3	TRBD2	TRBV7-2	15	TGTGCCAGCAGTCCAGAACGGGGGGGCCCAGATACGCAGTATTTT	CASSPERGGPDTQYF
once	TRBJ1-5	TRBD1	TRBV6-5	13	TGTGCCAGCAGCAGGGACAGGCGCGAGCCCCAGCATTTT	CASSRDRREPQHF
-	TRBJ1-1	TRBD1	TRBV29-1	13	TGCAGCGTTGTTTGGACAGGGAACACTGAAGCTTTCTTT	CSVVWTGNTEAFF
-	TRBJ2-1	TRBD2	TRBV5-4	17	TGTGCCAGCAGCGGTGGACGTGAGACTAGCGGGGGTGATGAGCAGTTCTTC	CASSGGRETSGGDEQFF
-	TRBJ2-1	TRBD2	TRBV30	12	TGTGCCTGGACTAGCGGGGTGGGGGAGCAGTTCTTC	CAWTSGVGEQFF
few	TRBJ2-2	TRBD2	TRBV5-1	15	TGCGCCAGCAGCATGACTAGCGGAAACACCGGGGAGCTGTTTTTT	CASSMTSGNTGELFF
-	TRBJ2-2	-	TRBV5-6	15	TGTGCCAGCAGCTTGATACGCGTCCACGGCGGGGAGCTGTTTTTT	CASSLIRVHGGELFF
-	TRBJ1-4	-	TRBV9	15	TGTGCCAGCAGCGTAGAGCCAGGGATTAATGAAAAACTGTTTTTT	CASSVEPGINEKLFF
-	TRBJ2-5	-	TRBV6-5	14	TGTGCCAGCACCCAAGTCCAGGGGCAAGAGACCCAGTACTTC	CASTQVQGQETQYF
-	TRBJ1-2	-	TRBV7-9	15	TGTGCCAGCAGCTTAGGAGGGCCGGACCCATATGGCTACACCTTC	CASSLGGPDPYGYTF
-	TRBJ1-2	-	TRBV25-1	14	TGTGCCAGCAGTGAATTCGGCGGATACTATGGCTACACCTTC	CASSEFGGYYGYTF
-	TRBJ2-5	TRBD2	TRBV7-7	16	TGTGCCAGCAGCGGGGGGACTAGCGGGGGCATCGAGACCCAGTACTTC	CASSGGTSGGIETQYF
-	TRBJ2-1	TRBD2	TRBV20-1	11	TGCAGTCATAGCGGGGAGTATGAGCAGTTCTTC	CSHSGEYEQFF
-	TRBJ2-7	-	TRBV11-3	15	TGTGCCAGCAGCTTAGCGGCGGTAGCCTCCTACGAGCAGTACTTC	CASSLAAVASYEQYF
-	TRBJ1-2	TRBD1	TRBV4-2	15	TGTGCCAGCAGCCCGACAGGGGGCGCGTCCTATGGCTACACCTTC	CASSPTGGASYGYTF
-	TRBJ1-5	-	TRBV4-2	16	TGTGCCAGCAGCCAATCCACAAGCAGGGACAATCAGCCCCAGCATTTT	CASSQSTSRDNQPQHF
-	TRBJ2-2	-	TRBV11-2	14	TGTGCCAGCAGCTTACGGGCGAACACCGGGGAGCTGTTTTTT	CASSLRANTGELFF
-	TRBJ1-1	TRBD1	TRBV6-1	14	TGTGCCAGCAGTGAAGACAGGGGGGACACTGAAGCTTTCTTT	CASSEDRGDTEAFF
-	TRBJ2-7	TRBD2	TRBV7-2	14	TGTGCCAGCAGCTTACTAGCGGGATACTACGAGCAGTACTTC	CASSLLAGYYEQYF
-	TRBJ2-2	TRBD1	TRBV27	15	TGTGCCAGCAGAAGGACAGGGGTGGGCACCGGGGAGCTGTTTTTT	CASRRTGVGTGELFF
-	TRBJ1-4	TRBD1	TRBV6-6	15	TGTGCCAGCAGGGACAGGGGGGGGGTCAATGAAAAACTGTTTTTT	CASRDRGGVNEKLFF
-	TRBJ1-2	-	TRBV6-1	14	TGTGCCAGCAGTGGCCGGGTCCTCGGGGGGGGCTACACCTTC	CASSGRVLGGGYTF
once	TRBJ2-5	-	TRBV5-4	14	TGTGCCAGCAGCTTGCTTTCAGGAAAAGAGACCCAGTACTTC	CASSLLSGKETQYF
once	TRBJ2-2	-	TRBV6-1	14	TGTGCCACAGAAGCGCAGGGGGGCACCGGGGAGCTGTTTTTT	CATEAQGGTGELFF
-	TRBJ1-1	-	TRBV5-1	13	TGCGCCAGCAGCGGAGAGGGTATGATCAAAGCTTTCTTT	CASSGEGMIKAFF
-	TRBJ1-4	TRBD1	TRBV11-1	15	TGTGCCAGCAGCTCCTCAACAGGGGGGCATGAAAAACTGTTTTTT	CASSSSTGGHEKLFF
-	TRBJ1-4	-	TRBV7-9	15	TGTGCCAGCAGCTTAGTAGCTGGGTCTGGTGAAAAACTGTTTTTT	CASSLVAGSGEKLFF
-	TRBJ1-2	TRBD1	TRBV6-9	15	TGTGCCAGCAGTCAGGACAGGGACCCGCCTGAGGGCTACACCTTC	CASSQDRDPPEGYTF
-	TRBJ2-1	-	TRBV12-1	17	TGTGCCAGCAGCTTTGATGGGGCGGGGGGGAGATACAATGAGCAGTTCTTC	CASSFDGAGGRYNEQFF
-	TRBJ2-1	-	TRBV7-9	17	TGTGCCAGCAGCTCGACGAAGACTATGAGCTCCTACAATGAGCAGTTCTTC	CASSSTKTMSSYNEQFF
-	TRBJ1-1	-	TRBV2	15	TGTGCCAGCAGAGCCTCGACCCAGGGGCACACTGAAGCTTTCTTT	CASRASTQGHTEAFF
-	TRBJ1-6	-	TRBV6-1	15	TGTGCCAGCAGTGAACTCCGGGATGGGTACTCACCCCTCCACTTT	CASSELRDGYSPLHF